A single sample gave rise to the 10 T cell receptor beta chains below, sequenced in a study of early stage breast cancer tumors. Assay: immunoSEQ multiplex PCR; the TCRdb copy retains only in-frame clones and omits some. The table lists 35,000 to 45,000 clones, roughly 72% of them singletons. The sample taken for sequencing was blood. Receptors originate from a person in their sixties with breast cancer.

The rearrangement links TRBV5-8 to TRBJ2-6; possible D gene TRBD1, 5 bases. The CDR3 contains 15 residues. Germline-derived CDR1 and CDR2 are SGHTS and YDEGEE. Trimming pared 4 bases from V and 1 base from J, leaving 9 bases between. The CDR3 DNA follows: TGTGCCAGCAGCCGCAGGGTATCTGGGGCCAACGTCCTGACTTTC. Translation: CASSRRVSGANVLTF.

V usage is TRBV30 and J usage is TRBJ1-3; D ambiguous. Looked up from germline, CDR1 is GTSNPN and CDR2 is SVGIG (reference sequence). The CDR3 is 13 amino acids. V lost 4 bases and J 2 bases, leaving 9 bases between the germline ends. DNA of the CDR3: TGTGCCTGGAAAAGTATAGCTGGAAACACCATATATTTT. Its protein is CAWKSIAGNTIYF.

This sequence joins TRBV6-1 and TRBJ2-3, with no clear D. The V end lost 4 bases, the J end lost 0 bases, and 11 bases lay between the germline ends. CDR3 size: 15 residues. Germline CDR1 MNHNS, CDR2 SASEGT. CDR3 in amino acids: CASSGDRSSTDTQYF. The CDR3 coding sequence is TGTGCCAGCAGTGGAGATCGGTCGAGCACAGATACGCAGTATTTT.

CDR3 loop: CASSSTPGTDGASGGYTF. The CDR3, as DNA: TGTGCCAGCAGCTCCACGCCCGGGACAGATGGAGCGTCTGGTGGCTACACCTTC. The chain links TRBV9 to TRBJ1-2, with 7 bases that match TRBD1. This CDR3 spans 18 amino acids. With 4 bases clipped from V and 7 bases from J, the junction kept 22 bases outside the gene matches. The germline gives CDR1 SGDLS, CDR2 YYNGEE. The full variable domain, its missing parts supplied by reference TRBV9 and TRBJ1-2, is DSGVTQTPKHLITATGQRVTLRCSPRSGDLSVYWYQQSLDQGLQFLIQYYNGEERAKGNILERFSAQQFPDLHSELNLSSLELGDSALYFCASSSTPGTDGASGGYTFGSGTRLTVV.

This clone is judged medium-sized. This chain uses TRBV10-3 with TRBJ2-7; the D gene is possibly TRBD1 (5 bases). Deletions cut 4 bases from V and 4 bases from J, with 11 bases between. This CDR3 contains 13 residues. Germline CDR1 is ENHRY and CDR2 is SYGVKD. DNA for the CDR3: TGTGCCATCAGTGGAAGGGGTGGGTACGAGCAGTACTTC. Its translation: CAISGRGGYEQYF.

In its sample, this clone was seen once. The chain combines TRBV4-1 with TRBJ2-1; TRBD2 aligns across 10 bases. Germline V lookup: CDR1 MGHRA, CDR2 YSYEKL. The CDR3 sequence is 17 residues long. The V segment lost 1 base and the J segment 13 bases; nucleotides outside the gene matches: 16. CDR3 in amino acids: CASSQAGASGRVLTQFF. CDR3 DNA: TGCGCCAGCAGCCAAGCCGGCGCGAGCGGGAGGGTTTTAACACAGTTCTTC.

This rearrangement joins TRBV9 to TRBJ1-2; D not certain. Per germline, CDR1 SGDLS and CDR2 YYNGEE. Trimming stripped 0 bases from V and 4 bases from J, with 16 bases between. The CDR3 runs 16 residues. DNA of the CDR3: TGTGCCAGCAGCGTAGAGCCGGGGTTAAAACCCTATGGCTACACCTTC. Its translation is CASSVEPGLKPYGYTF. Variable domain in full (rest from reference TRBV9 and TRBJ1-2): DSGVTQTPKHLITATGQRVTLRCSPRSGDLSVYWYQQSLDQGLQFLIQYYNGEERAKGNILERFSAQQFPDLHSELNLSSLELGDSALYFCASSVEPGLKPYGYTFGSGTRLTVV.

This rearrangement joins TRBV18 to TRBJ1-5; D might be TRBD1 (6 bases). The CDR3 has 16 residues. Trimming took off 0 bases at V and 2 bases at J, with 11 bases between the two ends. CDR1 KGHSH and CDR2 LQKENI come from the germline V gene. This chain's CDR3 is CASSPPGAGRNQPQHF. CDR3 sequence (DNA): TGTGCCAGCTCACCACCGGGGGCAGGACGCAATCAGCCCCAGCATTTT.

The chain combines TRBV4-1 with TRBJ2-2; 12 bases map to TRBD2. Germline V lookup: CDR1 MGHRA, CDR2 YSYEKL. The ends lost 0 bases at V and 4 bases at J; junction bases unmatched: 3. This CDR3 region has 17 residues. CDR3: CASSQDGLAGTTGELFF. CDR3 in DNA: TGCGCCAGCAGCCAAGATGGACTAGCGGGAACCACCGGGGAGCTGTTTTTT.

The rearrangement links TRBV6-1 to TRBJ2-3; TRBD2 agrees at 8 bases. The V gene end was trimmed by 4 bases and the J gene end by 1 base; junction bases not matched to a gene: 7. The germline CDR1 and CDR2 sequences are MNHNS and SASEGT. CDR3 size: 16 residues. CDR3 protein: CASSGVGGDGTDTQYF. Written as DNA, the CDR3 is TGTGCCAGCAGTGGGGTCGGGGGGGATGGCACAGATACGCAGTATTTT.